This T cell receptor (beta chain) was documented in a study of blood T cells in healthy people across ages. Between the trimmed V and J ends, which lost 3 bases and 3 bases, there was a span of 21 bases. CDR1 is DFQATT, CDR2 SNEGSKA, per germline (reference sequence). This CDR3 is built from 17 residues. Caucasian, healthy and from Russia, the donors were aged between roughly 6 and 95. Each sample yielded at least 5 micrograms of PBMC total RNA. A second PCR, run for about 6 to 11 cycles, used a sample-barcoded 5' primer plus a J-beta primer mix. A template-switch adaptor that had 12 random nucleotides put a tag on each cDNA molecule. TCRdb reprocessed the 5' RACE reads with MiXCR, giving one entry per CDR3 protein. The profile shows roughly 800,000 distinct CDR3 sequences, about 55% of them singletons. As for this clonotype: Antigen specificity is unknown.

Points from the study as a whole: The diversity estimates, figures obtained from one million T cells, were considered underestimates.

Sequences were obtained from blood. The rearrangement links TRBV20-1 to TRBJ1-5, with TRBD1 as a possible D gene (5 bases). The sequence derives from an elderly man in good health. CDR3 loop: CSARQGVALTINQPQHF. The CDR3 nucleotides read TGCAGTGCTAGGCAAGGGGTGGCACTCACCATCAATCAGCCCCAGCATTTT.